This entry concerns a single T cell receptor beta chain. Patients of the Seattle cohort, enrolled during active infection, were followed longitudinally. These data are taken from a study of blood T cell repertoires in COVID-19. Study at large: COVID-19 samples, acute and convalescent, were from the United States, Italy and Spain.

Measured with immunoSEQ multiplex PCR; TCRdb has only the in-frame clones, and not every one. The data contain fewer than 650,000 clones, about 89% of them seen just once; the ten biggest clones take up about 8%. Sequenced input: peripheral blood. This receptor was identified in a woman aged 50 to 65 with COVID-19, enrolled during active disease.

The CDR3 loop reads CASSLLGQGDYEQYF. CDR3 DNA: TGTGCCAGCAGCTTACTGGGACAGGGGGACTACGAGCAGTACTTC. V is TRBV5-4 and J is TRBJ2-7, with 11 bases fitting TRBD1. Germline V gene sequence: CDR1 SGHNT, CDR2 YYREEE (reference sequence). Trimming removed 2 bases from V and 3 bases from J; junction bases left unmatched: 4. The CDR3 consists of 15 residues. The entire variable domain, with the rest obtained from reference TRBV5-4 and TRBJ2-7, is as follows: ETGVTQSPTHLIKTRGQQVTLRCSSQSGHNTVSWYQQALGQGPQFIFQYYREEENGRGNFPPRFSGLQFPNYSSELNVNALELDDSALYLCASSLLGQGDYEQYFGPGTRLTVT.